The 24 T cell receptor beta chains below were found in one sample sequenced in a study of early T cells in non-severe SARS-CoV-2 infection. TCRdb re-called the 5' RACE reads with MiXCR, one entry per CDR3 protein. The table has approximately 81,000 distinct CDR3 sequences, about 6% seen once; the top ten hold 6.5% to 9%. Sequences were obtained from whole blood. These receptors originate from an adult who was a healthcare worker with PCR-confirmed SARS-CoV-2 infection or an uninfected control (not recorded which).

This clonotype was counted ten times or more. The chain is built from TRBV6-2 or TRBV6-3 and TRBJ1-1; tentatively, D is TRBD1 (6 bases). This CDR3 is 14 amino acids long. In germline, CDR1 is MNHEY, CDR2 SVGEGT. V was shortened by 2 bases and J by 6 bases, with 13 bases between the two germline ends. The CDR3 spells CASSYVRGAAEAFF. CDR3 nucleotide sequence: TGTGCCAGCAGTTACGTCAGGGGCGCAGCTGAAGCTTTCTTT.

The gene calls are TRBV5-4 and TRBJ2-6, with 8 positions matching TRBD1. V dropped 4 bases and J dropped 4; count of bases not matched to a gene: 7. The germline CDR1 and CDR2 sequences are SGHNT and YYREEE (reference sequence). The CDR3 has 16 residues. CDR3 bases: TGTGCCAGCAGCGACTGGACAGGGCAGGGGGCCAACGTCCTGACTTTC. Encoded protein: CASSDWTGQGANVLTF. Supplemented by reference TRBV5-4 and TRBJ2-6, the full variable domain reads ETGVTQSPTHLIKTRGQQVTLRCSSQSGHNTVSWYQQALGQGPQFIFQYYREEENGRGNFPPRFSGLQFPNYSSELNVNALELDDSALYLCASSDWTGQGANVLTFGAGSRLTVL.

This clonotype was observed at least ten times. The gene calls are TRBV6-5 and TRBJ1-3; the match to TRBD1 covers 9 bases. This CDR3 region has 14 residues. In germline, CDR1 is MNHEY, CDR2 SVGAGI. V dropped 6 bases and J dropped 8; count of bases not matched to a gene: 8. CDR3 sequence reads: CASRTGGEADTIYF. The CDR3 region has the DNA TGTGCCAGCAGAACAGGGGGCGAGGCGGACACCATATATTTT.

This clonotype has a count of ten or more. V is TRBV18 and J is TRBJ2-7; 8 nucleotides agree with TRBD2. Germline-derived CDR1 and CDR2 are KGHSH and LQKENI. V shed 3 bases, J shed 3 bases, and the junction held 7 bases outside the gene matches. This CDR3 comprises 15 residues. The CDR3 region has the DNA TGTGCCAGCTCACCTTCCCCCGGGGGGGACTACGAGCAGTACTTC. It translates to CASSPSPGGDYEQYF. Together with reference TRBV18 and TRBJ2-7, the CDR3 gives the full variable domain: NAGVMQNPRHLVRRRGQEARLRCSPMKGHSHVYWYRQLPEEGLKFMVYLQKENIIDESGMPKERFSAEFPKEGPSILRIQQVVRGDSAAYFCASSPSPGGDYEQYFGPGTRLTVT.

The CDR3 here is CSASEPTGGRSTDTQYF. CDR3 in DNA: TGCAGTGCTAGCGAACCAACAGGGGGCAGGAGCACAGATACGCAGTATTTT. The chain links TRBV20-1 to TRBJ2-3; 9 positions match TRBD1. This CDR3 contains 17 residues. Germline values: CDR1 DFQATT, CDR2 SNEGSKA (reference sequence). Losses at the gene ends were 3 bases for V and 0 bases for J; bases not matched to a gene: 10.

This clonotype was detected only a few times. The CDR3 here is CASSKGEPTPNTEAFF. The CDR3 DNA reads as TGCGCCAGCAGCAAAGGAGAACCTACACCGAACACTGAAGCTTTCTTT. The V gene is TRBV5-1, the J gene TRBJ1-1, with D hard to call. The CDR3 has 16 amino acids. CDR1 and CDR2 from the germline V gene are SGHRS and YFSETQ. Trimming stripped 4 bases from V and 1 base from J, with 17 bases between.

This clonotype was counted many times. V is TRBV7-2 and J is TRBJ1-1; D is unresolved. The germline V and J ends were trimmed by 2 bases and 4 bases, with 5 bases remaining between them. The CDR3 has 12 amino acids. Germline CDR1 is SGHTA and CDR2 is FQGNSA. CDR3 residues: CASSLRATEAFF. The CDR3 DNA is TGTGCCAGCAGCTTACGGGCCACTGAAGCTTTCTTT.

This clonotype appeared many times. V is TRBV2 and J is TRBJ2-7; perhaps D is TRBD1 or TRBD2 (6 bases each). The CDR3 spans 19 residues. Germline assignment: CDR1 SNHLY and CDR2 FYNNEI. Between the trimmed V and J ends, which lost 1 base and 1 base, there was a span of 23 bases. CDR3 coding DNA: TGTGCCAGCAGTGAAGAGGATGGGCCGGGGGCGACATGGTCCTACGAGCAGTACTTC. Residues: CASSEEDGPGATWSYEQYF. The full variable domain, rest sourced from reference TRBV2 and TRBJ2-7, is EPEVTQTPSHQVTQMGQEVILRCVPISNHLYFYWYRQILGQKVEFLVSFYNNEISEKSEIFDDQFSVERPDGSNFTLKIRSTKLEDSAMYFCASSEEDGPGATWSYEQYFGPGTRLTVT.

The chain links TRBV20-1 to TRBJ1-2, with D possibly TRBD1 on 6 matching bases. The CDR3 runs 15 residues. CDR1 is DFQATT and CDR2 is SNEGSKA in the germline V gene (reference sequence). Trimming shortened V by 3 bases and J by 7 bases, and 21 bases separated the two germline ends. In DNA form, the CDR3 reads TGCAGTGCTAGGACAACCTCGACAGGACTTCTTGGCTACACCTTC. Protein sequence: CSARTTSTGLLGYTF.

The genes are TRBV28 and TRBJ2-5, with 8 bases aligning to TRBD1. Germline V gives CDR1 MDHEN, CDR2 SYDVKM. The CDR3 contains 14 residues. Trimming removed 5 bases from V and 4 bases from J; junction bases left unmatched: 6. The CDR3 here is CASSKIGQGETQYF. The CDR3 DNA reads TGTGCCAGCAGTAAAATCGGACAGGGAGAGACCCAGTACTTC.

In this sample, this clonotype turned up many times. The chain recombines TRBV3-1 with TRBJ2-5; D unresolved. Per germline, CDR1 LGHDT and CDR2 YNNKEL (reference sequence). This CDR3 is built from 13 residues. The V end was cut by 6 bases, the J end by 3 bases, with 11 bases between. The CDR3 DNA sequence: TGTGCCAGCAGGGACGGGTTGAAAGAGACCCAGTACTTC. This encodes CASRDGLKETQYF.

This clonotype came up many times. The chain employs TRBV6-6 and TRBJ2-3; 13 bases line up with TRBD2. With 7 bases clipped from V and 6 bases from J, the junction kept 10 bases outside the gene matches. This CDR3 has 16 amino acids. Germline CDR1 is MNHNY and CDR2 is SVGAGI (reference sequence). CDR3 in amino acids: CASTVGLAGEWDTQYF. The CDR3 DNA reads as TGTGCCAGCACCGTCGGACTAGCGGGAGAGTGGGATACGCAGTATTTT.

In this sample, this clonotype turned up many times. The chain carries TRBV13 and TRBJ2-7; D uncertain. Germline V gene sequence: CDR1 PRHDT, CDR2 FYEKMQ (reference sequence). V was cut by 3 bases and J by 7 bases, with 10 bases left in between. CDR3 length: 12 amino acids. CDR3 DNA: TGTGCCAGCAGCTTCGAAGGTGGGGAGCAGTACTTC. It is translated as CASSFEGGEQYF.

This clonotype was seen repeatedly, ten times or more. The chain is built from TRBV3-1 and TRBJ1-6, with D possibly TRBD1 on 6 matching bases. The V gene's germline CDR1 is LGHDT and CDR2 YNNKEL (reference sequence). This CDR3 contains 16 residues. The V end lost 1 base, the J end lost 6 bases, and 13 bases lay between the germline ends. The CDR3 sequence is CASSQGRQGINSPLHF. The CDR3 region has the DNA TGTGCCAGCAGCCAAGGTCGGCAGGGGATTAATTCACCCCTCCACTTT.

On this clonotype: It may be a read error: a sequence one base away is much more abundant. This chain uses TRBV6-6 with TRBJ2-3; D may be TRBD2 (6 bases). Germline V gene data show CDR1 as MNHNY and CDR2 as SVGAGI (reference sequence). The CDR3 sequence is 14 residues long. CDR3 nucleotide sequence: TGTGCCAGCAGTTACGGAGGGACGGCAGATACGCTGTATTTT. Translated, it gives CASSYGGTADTLYF.

This clonotype came up many times. The chain is built from TRBV20-1 and TRBJ1-4; D gene uncertain. Deletions cut 6 bases from V and 0 bases from J, with 8 bases between. Germline V lookup: CDR1 DFQATT, CDR2 SNEGSKA (reference sequence). The CDR3 is 13 residues long. The CDR3 loop is CSARKPTNEKLFF. CDR3 sequence (DNA): TGCAGTGCCCGGAAGCCAACTAATGAAAAACTGTTTTTT.

The chain carries TRBV6-2 or TRBV6-3 and TRBJ1-1, with D unclear. The ends were cut back, 1 base at V and 1 base at J, with 4 bases in the middle. This CDR3 has 13 amino acids. Looked up from germline, CDR1 is MNHEY and CDR2 is SVGEGT. The CDR3 is CASSYWGNTEAFF. DNA of the CDR3: TGTGCCAGCAGTTACTGGGGGAACACTGAAGCTTTCTTT.

This clonotype has ten or more counts. The V and J genes are TRBV18 and TRBJ1-2, with 7 nucleotides matching TRBD1. V dropped 3 bases and J dropped 0; count of bases not matched to a gene: 7. The CDR3 spans 16 residues. Germline V gene data show CDR1 as KGHSH and CDR2 as LQKENI. The chain's CDR3 is CASSPRQGVPNYGYTF. In nucleotides, the CDR3 is TGTGCCAGCTCACCGCGTCAGGGGGTCCCTAACTATGGCTACACCTTC. Full variable domain (outside the CDR3, taken from reference TRBV18 and TRBJ1-2): NAGVMQNPRHLVRRRGQEARLRCSPMKGHSHVYWYRQLPEEGLKFMVYLQKENIIDESGMPKERFSAEFPKEGPSILRIQQVVRGDSAAYFCASSPRQGVPNYGYTFGSGTRLTVV.

This clonotype was detected a few times. The J gene is TRBJ1-6, the V gene TRBV3-1; TRBD1 might be the D (5 bases). This CDR3 has 13 residues. V was pared by 1 base and J by 10 bases, with 8 bases between. The germline CDR1 and CDR2 sequences are LGHDT and YNNKEL (reference sequence). The CDR3 sequence: CASSQVGGSPLHF. As DNA, the CDR3 is TGTGCCAGCAGCCAAGTGGGGGGATCACCCCTCCACTTT.

This clonotype was counted a few times. J is TRBJ2-7 and V is TRBV18; D unresolved. The CDR3 spans 12 residues. Germline values: CDR1 KGHSH, CDR2 LQKENI. Trimming stripped 2 bases from V and 6 bases from J, with 8 bases between. CDR3 sequence: CASSPKEGEQYF. DNA of the CDR3: TGTGCCAGCTCACCAAAAGAAGGCGAGCAGTACTTC.

This clonotype was detected a few times. The V call is TRBV7-2, the J call TRBJ2-3; 8 bases fit TRBD2. The V gene's germline CDR1 is SGHTA and CDR2 FQGNSA. V trimming: 5 bases; J trimming: 4 bases; junction bases outside the gene matches: 14. CDR3 length: 17 amino acids. Here the CDR3 DNA reads TGTGCCAGCAGCGGGCCCCCGGGGGGGCTTAGGTCAGATACGCAGTATTTT. It translates to CASSGPPGGLRSDTQYF. The full variable domain, in which reference TRBV7-2 and TRBJ2-3 provide the parts outside the CDR3, is GAGVSQSPSNKVTEKGKDVELRCDPISGHTALYWYRQSLGQGLEFLIYFQGNSAPDKSGLPSDRFSAERTGGSVSTLTIQRTQQEDSAVYLCASSGPPGGLRSDTQYFGPGTRLTVL.

Many counts were recorded for this clonotype. The V gene is TRBV20-1, the J gene TRBJ1-4, with TRBD1 as a possible D gene (5 bases). Germline assignment: CDR1 DFQATT and CDR2 SNEGSKA (reference sequence). Trimming shortened V by 5 bases and J by 7 bases, and 14 bases separated the two germline ends. The CDR3 spans 13 residues. The DNA for the CDR3 is TGCAGTGCTCAGCCGGGACCCAGTGAAAAACTGTTTTTT. Its translation: CSAQPGPSEKLFF.

This clonotype has a count of ten or more. This chain links TRBV6-2 or TRBV6-3 with TRBJ2-1; TRBD1 might be the D (6 bases). Per the germline V gene, CDR1 is MNHEY and CDR2 is SVGEGT. The CDR3 loop spans 12 amino acids. V was clipped by 6 bases and J by 3 bases, with 6 bases between them. CDR3 bases: TGTGCCAGCAGCAGGGGCTACAATGAGCAGTTCTTC. This codes for CASSRGYNEQFF.

This clonotype has just a few counts. V gene TRBV20-1 combines with J gene TRBJ2-7; TRBD2 aligns across 7 bases. The CDR3 covers 12 residues. The germline V gene encodes CDR1 DFQATT and CDR2 SNEGSKA (reference sequence). Germline trimming cut 2 bases from V and 7 bases from J; bases unmatched to any gene: 5. This chain's CDR3 is CSARYIGREQYF. The CDR3 coding sequence is TGCAGTGCTAGATATATCGGGAGGGAGCAGTACTTC.